A single TCR beta chain is shown here with its context. Its antigen is as yet unknown. PCR amplification relied on 60 Vbeta primers (plus 13 Jbeta primers). Only in-frame clones appear in the TCRdb table, and some are missing; sequencing was by immunoSEQ multiplex PCR. The sample holds roughly 30,000 clones. The sample originates from a study of cytomegalovirus exposure and HLA in healthy donors. Notes on the study in general: It was shown in a later analysis that HLA-associated TCR beta chains were more clonally expanded than other, equally common chains.

Trimming took off 1 base at V and 0 bases at J, with 11 bases between the two ends. Germline loops: CDR1 SGHRS, CDR2 YFSETQ. The CDR3 runs to 17 residues. The sequencing sample was made of PBMCs. The TCR originated in a female donor in good health and CMV-seronegative. The V and J genes are TRBV5-1 and TRBJ1-6; D is uncertain. The CDR3 loop reads CASSLTGVSSYNSPLHF. CDR3 nucleotide sequence: TGCGCCAGCAGCTTGACCGGTGTGAGCTCCTATAATTCACCCCTCCACTTT. Full variable domain (outside the CDR3, taken from reference TRBV5-1 and TRBJ1-6): KAGVTQTPRYLIKTRGQQVTLSCSPISGHRSVSWYQQTPGQGLQFLFEYFSETQRNKGNFPGRFSGRQFSNSRSEMNVSTLELGDSALYLCASSLTGVSSYNSPLHFGNGTRLTVT.